The rows below give T cell receptor beta chains drawn from one sample of a study of cytomegalovirus exposure and HLA in healthy donors. This table comes from immunoSEQ multiplex PCR, and its TCRdb copy is limited to in-frame clones, with some not included. In total, the table holds around 150,000 clones. The sample taken for sequencing was PBMCs. The receptors shown here come from a man aged 25-40 years in good health and CMV-seronegative. CDR3s include the opening cysteine and the closing phenylalanine or tryptophan. Each record gives: J gene, D gene, V gene, CDR3 DNA, CDR3 protein. D genes are given only for firm matches.

TRBJ2-1,.,TRBV10-1,TGCGCCAGCAGTGAGTCAACAGGGGAGCAGTTCTTC,CASSESTGEQFF
TRBJ1-1,.,TRBV5-1,TGCGCCAGCAGCCCGGGACTTATGAACACTGAAGCTTTCTTT,CASSPGLMNTEAFF
TRBJ2-7,TRBD1,TRBV28,TGTGCCAGCAGTCTCCATTCCGGGACAGCCACCTACGAGCAGTACTTC,CASSLHSGTATYEQYF
TRBJ1-2,.,TRBV4-3,TGCGCCAGCAGCCAAGAAGCAGGGAATAACTATGGCTACACCTTC,CASSQEAGNNYGYTF
TRBJ1-1,.,TRBV10-3,TGTGCCATCAGTGAGTCTGGAGGGTTTATTTCGAACACTGAAGCTTTCTTT,CAISESGGFISNTEAFF
TRBJ2-7,TRBD1,TRBV11-2,TGTGCCAGCAGCCCCGACAGGGCCTACGAGCAGTACTTC,CASSPDRAYEQYF
TRBJ2-2,.,TRBV21-1,TGTGCCCACGGGCAGGGGCTACGACTAGCGGGATTGGGCGGGGAGCTGTTTTTT,CAHGQGLRLAGLGGELFF
TRBJ1-1,.,TRBV28,TGTGCCAGCAGTCCGGCAGGGATGAACACTGAAGCTTTCTTT,CASSPAGMNTEAFF
TRBJ1-2,.,TRBV29-1,TGCAGCGTTGCCGACAGTTCTAACTATGGCTACACCTTC,CSVADSSNYGYTF
TRBJ1-2,.,TRBV12-5,TGTGCTAGTGCCTCGGCGGGGGGCTACACCTTC,CASASAGGYTF
TRBJ2-7,.,TRBV5-1,TGCGCCAGCAGCTTGGTGTTGGCAGGGCCTACCTACGAGCAGTACTTC,CASSLVLAGPTYEQYF
TRBJ1-1,.,TRBV5-4,TGTGCCAGCAGCTTGAAGTCGGGGAACACTGAAGCTTTCTTT,CASSLKSGNTEAFF
TRBJ1-2,.,TRBV5-1,TGCGCCAGCAGCTTGGAACCACAATACAACTATGGCTACACCTTC,CASSLEPQYNYGYTF
TRBJ2-2,TRBD2,TRBV10-3,TGTGCCACCCTTCCTAGCGGGAGGAACACCGGGGAGCTGTTTTTT,CATLPSGRNTGELFF
TRBJ1-1,.,TRBV5-1,TGCGCCAGCAGCTTCGGGGGGCAAAGCACTGAAGCTTTCTTT,CASSFGGQSTEAFF
TRBJ2-1,TRBD2,TRBV6-5,TGTGCCAGCAGTTACGTTACTAGCGGGAGGGATGAGCAGTTCTTC,CASSYVTSGRDEQFF
TRBJ1-2,TRBD1,TRBV5-6,TGTGCCAGCACCTTAGGGCAGGGGGCGCTCAGGAACTATGGCTACACCTTC,CASTLGQGALRNYGYTF